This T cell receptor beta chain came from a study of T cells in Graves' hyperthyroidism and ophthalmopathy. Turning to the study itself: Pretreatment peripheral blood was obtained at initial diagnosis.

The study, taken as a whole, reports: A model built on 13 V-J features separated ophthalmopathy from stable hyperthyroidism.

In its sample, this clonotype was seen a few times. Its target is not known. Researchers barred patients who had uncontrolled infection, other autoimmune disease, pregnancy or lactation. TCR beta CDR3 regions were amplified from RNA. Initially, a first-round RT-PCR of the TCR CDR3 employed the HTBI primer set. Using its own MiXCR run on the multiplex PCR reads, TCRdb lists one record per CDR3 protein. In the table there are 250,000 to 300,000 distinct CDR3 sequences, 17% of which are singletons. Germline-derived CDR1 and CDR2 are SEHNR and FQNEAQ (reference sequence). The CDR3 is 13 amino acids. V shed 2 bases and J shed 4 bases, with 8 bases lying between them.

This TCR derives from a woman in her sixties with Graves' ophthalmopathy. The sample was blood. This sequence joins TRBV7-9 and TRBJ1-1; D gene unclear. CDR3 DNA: TGTGCCAGCAGCTTAAATACTGGCACTGAAGCTTTCTTT. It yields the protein CASSLNTGTEAFF.